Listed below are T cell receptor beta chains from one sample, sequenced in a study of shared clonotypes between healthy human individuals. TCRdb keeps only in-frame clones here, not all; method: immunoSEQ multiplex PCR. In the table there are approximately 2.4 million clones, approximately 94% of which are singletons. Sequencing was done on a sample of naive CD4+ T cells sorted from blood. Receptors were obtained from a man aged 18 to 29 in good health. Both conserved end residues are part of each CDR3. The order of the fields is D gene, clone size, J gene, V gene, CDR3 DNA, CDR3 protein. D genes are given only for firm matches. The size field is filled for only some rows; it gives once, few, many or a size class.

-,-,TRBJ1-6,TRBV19,TGTGCCAGTAGTCCCGCAGGGGTGGGCAATTCACCCCTCCACTTT,CASSPAGVGNSPLHF
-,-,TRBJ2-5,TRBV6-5,TGTGCCAGCAGACTGGGGGGCCAAGAGACCCAGTACTTC,CASRLGGQETQYF
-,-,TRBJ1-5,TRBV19,TGTGCCAGTAGTATTAGTATTTGGGGTCAGCCCCAGCATTTT,CASSISIWGQPQHF
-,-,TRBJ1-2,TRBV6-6,TGTGCCAGCAGTTGGACAGCCGATAACTATGGCTACACCTTC,CASSWTADNYGYTF
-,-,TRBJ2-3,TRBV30,TGTGCCTGGAGTGTTTCAGGGACTAGCACAGATACGCAGTATTTT,CAWSVSGTSTDTQYF
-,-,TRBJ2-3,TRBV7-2,TGTGCCAGCAGCTTAGTAGTAGCAGATACGCAGTATTTT,CASSLVVADTQYF
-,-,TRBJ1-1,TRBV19,TGTGCCAGTGCTCAGTATCTGAACACTGAAGCTTTCTTT,CASAQYLNTEAFF
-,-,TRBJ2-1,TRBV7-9,TGTGCCAGCAGCCGGGCCCTGCAGGGGATGGGTAGCTCCTACAATGAGCAGTTCTTC,CASSRALQGMGSSYNEQFF
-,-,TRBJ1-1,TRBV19,TGTGCCAGTAGTATCCGAGGGGCTGGGACTGAAGCTTTCTTT,CASSIRGAGTEAFF
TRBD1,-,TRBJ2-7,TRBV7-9,TGTGCCAGCAGCTTAGGAGGGGGCCCTTACGAGCAGTACTTC,CASSLGGGPYEQYF
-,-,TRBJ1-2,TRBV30,TGTGCCTGGAGTCGTGGGACGCTAAGAGCTAACTATGGCTACACCTTC,CAWSRGTLRANYGYTF
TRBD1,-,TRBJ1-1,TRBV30,TGTGCCTGGGGACAGGGGGGCACTGAAGCTTTCTTT,CAWGQGGTEAFF
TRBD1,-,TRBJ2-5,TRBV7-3,TGTGCCAGCAGCTTCGGACAGGGTGGGACCCAGTACTTC,CASSFGQGGTQYF
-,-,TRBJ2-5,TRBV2,TGTGCCAGCAGCGAGGGGAATCAAGAGACCCAGTACTTC,CASSEGNQETQYF
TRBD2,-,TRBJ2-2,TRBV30,TGTGCCTGGAGTGACGGGACTAGGGTCGGGGAGCTGTTTTTT,CAWSDGTRVGELFF
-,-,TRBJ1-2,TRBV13,TGTGCCAGCAGCTTAGAGGGGTATGGCTACACCTTC,CASSLEGYGYTF
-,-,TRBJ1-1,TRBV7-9,TGTGCCAGCAGCCCCCCGACTGGGAGCACTGAAGCTTTCTTT,CASSPPTGSTEAFF
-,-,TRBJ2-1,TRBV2,TGTGCCAGCAGTGAATCTCCGGGGTCCAATGAGCAGTTCTTC,CASSESPGSNEQFF
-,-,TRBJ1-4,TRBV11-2,TGTGCCAGCAGCCTCTTCCCTGCAACTAATGAAAAACTGTTTTTT,CASSLFPATNEKLFF
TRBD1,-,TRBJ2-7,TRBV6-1,TGTGCCAGCAGTGCCAAACACAGGGGATCAGGCGAGCAGTACTTC,CASSAKHRGSGEQYF
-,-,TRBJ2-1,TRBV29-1,TGCAGCGTTCCTAGGGGGGGCGGTGAGCAGTTCTTC,CSVPRGGGEQFF
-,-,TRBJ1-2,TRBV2,TGTGCCAGCCGGGGTTTCGATGGCTACACCTTC,CASRGFDGYTF
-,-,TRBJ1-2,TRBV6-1,TGTGCCAGCAGTGAATACACAGCGGTCGTCATGGGCTACACCTTC,CASSEYTAVVMGYTF
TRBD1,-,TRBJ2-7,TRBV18,TGTGCCAGCTCACCAAGTACTTCGGCACAGGGGGCCTACGAGCAGTACTTC,CASSPSTSAQGAYEQYF
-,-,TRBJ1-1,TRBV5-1,TGCGCCAGCAGCTTCACTCAGGGGCGTGCAAACACTGAAGCTTTCTTT,CASSFTQGRANTEAFF
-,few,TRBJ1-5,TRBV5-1,TGCGCCAGCAGTGAAGGGACGGGTAATCAGCCCCAGCATTTT,CASSEGTGNQPQHF
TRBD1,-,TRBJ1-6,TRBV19,TGTGCCAGTAGTACCGGGTACAGGGGAAATTCACCCCTCCACTTT,CASSTGYRGNSPLHF
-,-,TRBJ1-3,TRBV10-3,TGTGCCATCAGTGGGGTCAGCTCTGGAAACACCATATATTTT,CAISGVSSGNTIYF
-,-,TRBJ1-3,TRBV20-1,TGCAGTGTCCGGTTTGGAAACACCATATATTTT,CSVRFGNTIYF
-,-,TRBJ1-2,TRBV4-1,TGCGCCAGCTTCCATATAGGCAGGGATGGTGGCTACACCTTC,CASFHIGRDGGYTF
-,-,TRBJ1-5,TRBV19,TGTGCCAGTAGTATAACAATGTTCAATCAGCCATTCCAGCATTTT,CASSITMFNQPFQHF
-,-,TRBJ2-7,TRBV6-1,TGTGCCAGCAGTGACTCCTACGCCTACGAGCAGTACTTC,CASSDSYAYEQYF
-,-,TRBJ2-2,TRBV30,TGTGCCTGGAAACCCCTAGGTTCAGTCCCCGGGGAGCTGTTTTTT,CAWKPLGSVPGELFF
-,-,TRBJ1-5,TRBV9,TGTGCCAGCAGCCCGGGTAGCAATCAGCCCCAGCATTTT,CASSPGSNQPQHF
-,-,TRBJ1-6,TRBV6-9,TGTGCCAGCAGTTACTCGGTACATGGAACCCTCCACTTT,CASSYSVHGTLHF
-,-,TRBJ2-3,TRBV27,TGTGCCAGCAGGGACCGGGACTGGCGCACAGATACGCAGTATTTT,CASRDRDWRTDTQYF
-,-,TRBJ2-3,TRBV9,TGTGCCAGCAGCGTAGGAGGGAGGATCACAGATACGCAGTATTTT,CASSVGGRITDTQYF
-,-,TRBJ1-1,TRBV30,TGTGCCTGGAGTGTCGCGAGGAACACTGAAGCTTTCTTT,CAWSVARNTEAFF
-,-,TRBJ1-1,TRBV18,TGTGCCAGCCGGGGACACTTGAACACTGAAGCTTTCTTT,CASRGHLNTEAFF
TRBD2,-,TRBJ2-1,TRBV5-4,TGTGCCAGCGTACCTCTGGCGGGAGAGTACGGTGAGCAGTTCTTC,CASVPLAGEYGEQFF
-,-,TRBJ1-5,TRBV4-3,TGCGCCAGCAGCCAAGACCCAGGGTCGCCCAATCAGCCCCAGCATTTT,CASSQDPGSPNQPQHF
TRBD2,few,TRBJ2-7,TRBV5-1,TGCGCCAGCAGCTGGCGGGAGCCCAACGAGCAGTACTTC,CASSWREPNEQYF